This TCR delta chain was recovered during a study of γδ T cells in repeated Plasmodium falciparum infection (dated by TCRdb to the early 2020s). A note on the overall study: The natural-infection arm enrolled Malian children exposed to intense seasonal malaria transmission, compared against age and gender matched Australian children. Five or six malaria-naive U.S. adults underwent four controlled human malaria infections by bites from P. falciparum NF54-infected Anopheles stephensi mosquitoes over approximately 600 days. Samples were collected from controlled-infection subjects at baseline, immediately before selected infections, and 21 days after each infection. Malian gammadelta TCR repertoires were analysed cross-sectionally during no-transmission periods and longitudinally across acute febrile malaria episodes. The study looked at how repeated Plasmodium falciparum infection shapes the human gammadelta T cell repertoire, using both natural infection in Mali and controlled human malaria infection.

The receptor library was made with multiplex PCR. TCRdb names Illumina MiSeq as the instrument used. From each sorted gammadelta T cell sample, both TCR gamma (TRG) and TCR delta (TRD) chains were sequenced. The paper's data handling went like this. Repertoire analyses included clonotype tree plots, accumulated frequency of the top 20 clonotypes, diversity index (DI) and D75 metrics. With CATT, TCRdb called clones again from the public reads; duplicate DNA rows were later joined. V and J calls and clone size were set by TCRdb, not the authors. Here the sample has tens of thousands of delta-chain clones; roughly 1.4% occur a single time. Over 8% of the sample is held by the ten biggest clonotypes. From cysteine to phenylalanine, the CDR3 is 16 amino acids long. The read is trimmed to its CDR3 DNA, 48 bases read in frame from base 1. CDR1 and CDR2, per the germline V gene, are GEAIGNYY and EKD. For bulk TCR repertoire analysis, Vgamma9/Vdelta2+ and Vdelta2-negative gammadelta T cell populations were flow-sorted out of peripheral blood mononuclear cells.

For this clone: Its antigen remains unidentified. The protein in TCRdb stems from a much larger clone and differs at residue 14 from this DNA's translation, likely a read error; here the protein is translated from the DNA.

Broader findings and caveats from the paper: Vgamma9/Vdelta2+ TCR repertoires kept a highly stable polyclonal repertoire across time and infection, and many TCRgamma sequences overlapped between individuals. Compared with the repertoires of Australian children, the Vdelta2-negative gammadelta TCR repertoires of Malian children appeared more clonally expanded, less diverse and less shared. The Malian cohort was drawn from a small rural village made up mostly of one ethnic group, which limits generalizability. Analysis of inter-individual variability in gammadelta T cell responses was limited by the small size of the controlled-infection cohort. In Vdelta2-negative, largely Vdelta1+, gammadelta TCR repertoires, repeated controlled infections appeared to drive waves of new clonotype selection.

Sequenced input: gamma-delta T cells from blood. The receptor chain draws on TRDV2 and TRDJ1, and 10 bases in between align with TRDD3. This sequence originates from a pool of human donors (malaria-infected and uninfected, not separated). CDR3 region: CACDGMGDTPLDKFIF. The DNA is as follows: TGTGCCTGTGACGGGATGGGGGATACCCCCCTCGATAAATTCATCTTT.